Listed below are T cell receptor beta chains from one sample, sequenced in a study of cytomegalovirus exposure and HLA in healthy donors. TCRdb keeps only in-frame clones here, not all; method: immunoSEQ multiplex PCR. The table shows 90,000 to 120,000 clones, with less than 80% occurring only once. The sequenced material came from PBMCs. The receptors were sampled from a young man in good health and CMV-seronegative. Each CDR3 is given with its conserved first and last residue. D genes are given only for firm matches. Clone size is not always given. Where it is, it says once, few, many or a class for expanded clones.

D gene	V gene	J gene	clone size	CDR3 protein	CDR3 DNA
.	TRBV29-1	TRBJ1-4	.	CSGQDNEKLFF	TGCAGCGGACAGGATAATGAAAAACTGTTTTTT
TRBD1	TRBV7-9	TRBJ1-3	.	CASSLPRGQGVGGNTIYF	TGTGCCAGCAGCTTACCCCGGGGACAGGGGGTAGGTGGAAACACCATATATTTT
.	TRBV29-1	TRBJ2-3	few	CSVELETDTQYF	TGCAGCGTTGAGCTGGAGACAGATACGCAGTATTTT
TRBD1	TRBV2	TRBJ1-1	.	CASSARTGQGNTEAFF	TGTGCCAGCAGTGCCCGCACTGGACAGGGGAACACTGAAGCTTTCTTT
TRBD1	TRBV14	TRBJ1-1	few	CASSHRTGWDTEAFF	TGTGCCAGCAGCCATAGGACAGGGTGGGACACTGAAGCTTTCTTT
TRBD1	TRBV7-2	TRBJ2-7	.	CASSLGTGAREQYF	TGTGCCAGCAGCTTAGGGACAGGGGCTCGGGAGCAGTACTTC
TRBD1	TRBV19	TRBJ1-6	.	CASSAARDSLYNSPLHF	TGTGCCAGTAGTGCAGCGAGGGACAGCCTCTATAATTCACCCCTCCACTTT
.	TRBV5-1	TRBJ2-1	.	CASSFTYNEQFF	TGCGCCAGCAGCTTCACCTACAATGAGCAGTTCTTC
TRBD1	TRBV4-2	TRBJ2-5	.	CASSQSLIGQAPVVTQYF	TGTGCCAGCAGCCAAAGCTTGATAGGACAGGCCCCTGTCGTGACCCAGTACTTC
TRBD1	TRBV19	TRBJ1-5	.	CASSIGGQGGIQPQHF	TGTGCCAGTAGTATAGGAGGACAGGGGGGAATTCAGCCCCAGCATTTT
TRBD2	TRBV16	TRBJ2-7	medium-sized	CASSTTTSGRRYEQYF	TGTGCCAGCAGCACAACAACTAGCGGCCGCCGCTACGAGCAGTACTTC
TRBD1	TRBV14	TRBJ1-2	.	CASSQTGALNYGYTF	TGTGCCAGCAGCCAAACAGGGGCTTTGAACTATGGCTACACCTTC
TRBD1	TRBV5-6	TRBJ2-3	few	CASSPPGQGETDTQYF	TGTGCCAGCAGCCCGCCGGGACAGGGGGAGACAGATACGCAGTATTTT
.	TRBV21-1	TRBJ1-1	.	CASRAVSNTEAFF	TGTGCCAGCAGAGCTGTGTCGAACACTGAAGCTTTCTTT
TRBD2	TRBV6-1	TRBJ2-7	few	CASSETSGSAQQYF	TGTGCCAGCAGTGAGACTAGCGGTTCGGCTCAGCAGTACTTC
.	TRBV4-1	TRBJ1-2	.	CASSPTWGEEGGYTF	TGCGCCAGCAGCCCCACCTGGGGGGAGGAAGGTGGCTACACCTTC
.	TRBV19	TRBJ2-6	.	CASSSSQATHSGANVLTF	TGTGCCAGTAGTTCGTCCCAGGCCACCCACTCTGGGGCCAACGTCCTGACTTTC
.	TRBV11-2	TRBJ1-1	.	CASSLSGEAFF	TGTGCCAGCAGCTTATCAGGGGAAGCTTTCTTT
TRBD2	TRBV9	TRBJ2-1	.	CASSALAGANNEQFF	TGTGCCAGCAGCGCACTAGCGGGGGCCAACAATGAGCAGTTCTTC
.	TRBV2	TRBJ2-7	.	CASSERVGPTGF	TGTGCCAGCAGTGAACGGGTGGGGCCCACGGGCTTC
TRBD2	TRBV5-1	TRBJ2-3	.	CASSTILGGGQDTQYF	TGCGCCAGCAGCACAATCCTCGGGGGAGGGCAAGATACGCAGTATTTT
.	TRBV19	TRBJ2-3	once	CASSIIGGLSTDTQYF	TGTGCCAGTAGTATCATCGGAGGCCTAAGCACAGATACGCAGTATTTT
TRBD1	TRBV20-1	TRBJ2-1	.	CSVLGQREQFF	TGCAGTGTTCTGGGACAGCGTGAGCAGTTCTTC
TRBD2	TRBV6-1	TRBJ2-3	.	CASSVPRPTSGGAYTQYF	TGTGCCAGCAGTGTCCCCCGACCTACTAGCGGGGGGGCATATACGCAGTATTTT
.	TRBV15	TRBJ2-7	.	CATSRDTLAEREQYF	TGTGCCACCAGCAGAGATACACTAGCAGAACGCGAGCAGTACTTC
TRBD1	TRBV6-1	TRBJ1-1	once	CASSEAWTGQGAFF	TGTGCCAGCAGTGAAGCCTGGACAGGGCAGGGAGCTTTCTTT
.	TRBV30	TRBJ1-4	.	CAWSVGAKLFF	TGTGCCTGGAGTGTTGGAGCTAAACTGTTTTTT
.	TRBV6-1	TRBJ2-7	.	CASSLRHDYGQYF	TGTGCCAGCAGTCTCAGACACGACTACGGGCAGTACTTC
TRBD2	TRBV11-2	TRBJ2-7	.	CASSLDWAGLGLAGYEQYF	TGTGCCAGCAGCTTGGACTGGGCGGGCTTGGGACTAGCGGGCTACGAGCAGTACTTC
TRBD1	TRBV28	TRBJ1-5	.	CASSWHRGTSQPQHF	TGTGCCAGCAGTTGGCACAGGGGGACATCACAGCCCCAGCATTTT
.	TRBV6-1	TRBJ2-7	.	CASNGIHRDYEQYF	TGTGCCAGCAATGGGATCCATCGGGACTACGAGCAGTACTTC
.	TRBV9	TRBJ2-5	.	CASSVDRGFQETQYF	TGTGCCAGCAGCGTAGATAGGGGATTTCAAGAGACCCAGTACTTC
.	TRBV7-7	TRBJ2-3	.	CASSLMGGPSDTQYF	TGTGCCAGCAGCTTAATGGGGGGGCCGTCAGATACGCAGTATTTT
.	TRBV27	TRBJ1-2	.	CASSKAGGWYGYTF	TGTGCCAGCAGTAAGGCTGGGGGGTGGTATGGCTACACCTTC
.	TRBV16	TRBJ1-3	.	CASSQSAGVGNTIYF	TGTGCCAGCAGCCAATCGGCAGGGGTAGGAAACACCATATATTTT
.	TRBV28	TRBJ1-2	.	CASSSPGPNKRGGYTF	TGTGCCAGCAGTTCCCCTGGACCCAATAAAAGGGGTGGCTACACCTTC
.	TRBV19	TRBJ2-2	.	CASSINRVISSAGELFF	TGTGCCAGTAGTATTAACAGGGTTATTTCGAGCGCCGGGGAGCTGTTTTTT
TRBD1	TRBV7-2	TRBJ1-5	few	CASSPPGQGSNQPQHF	TGTGCCAGCAGCCCACCGGGACAGGGGTCCAATCAGCCCCAGCATTTT
TRBD2	TRBV18	TRBJ2-7	once	CASSPRAGLGASGGLYEQYF	TGTGCCAGCTCACCGCGGGCGGGCCTGGGAGCAAGCGGGGGGCTTTACGAGCAGTACTTC
TRBD2	TRBV5-6	TRBJ2-3	few	CASSTPGTSADTQYF	TGTGCCAGCAGCACACCCGGGACTAGCGCAGATACGCAGTATTTT